This TCR beta chain stems from a study of long-term antiretroviral therapy in people with HIV. The CDR3 consists of 15 residues. Germline CDR1 LNHNV, CDR2 YYDKDF (reference sequence). V shed 5 bases and J shed 0 bases, with 13 bases lying between them. A note on this clone: No antigen is known for it.

Survey level was the resolution at which the v3.0 immunoSEQ assay ran. Profiled with immunoSEQ multiplex PCR; TCRdb holds only in-frame clones, not every one. The sample yields about 23,000 clones, over 80% seen once. Study-level results: Before ART, certain clones expanded, and these dominated the repertoire at all time points.

This TCR was sampled from a man between 25 and 39 years old with HIV. This chain links TRBV15 with TRBJ1-1; TRBD1 might be the D (5 bases). The sequenced sample was unsorted PBMCs, obtained roughly 4.5 years after starting antiretroviral therapy. CDR3 nucleotides: TGTGCCACCAGCGGAGGGACGGCATTGAACACTGAAGCTTTCTTT. Its translation: CATSGGTALNTEAFF. The full variable domain, completed using reference TRBV15 and TRBJ1-1, is DAMVIQNPRYQVTQFGKPVTLSCSQTLNHNVMYWYQQKSSQAPKLLFHYYDKDFNNEADTPDNFQSRRPNTSFCFLDIRSPGLGDTAMYLCATSGGTALNTEAFFGQGTRLTVV.